The rows below give T cell receptor beta chains drawn from one sample of a study of immune evolution from preneoplasia to lung adenocarcinoma. Profiled with immunoSEQ multiplex PCR; TCRdb holds only in-frame clones, not every one. The table lists 6,000 to 8,500 clones, roughly 74% of them singletons. Sequencing input: FFPE atypical adenomatous hyperplasia tissue from the lung. The origin of the receptors is a donor older than 65 with lung adenocarcinoma. Some clones in this sample may be carry-over from other donors' samples. CDR3s include the opening cysteine and the closing phenylalanine or tryptophan.

j_call,v_call,cdr3_aa
TRBJ1-4,TRBV6-6,CASSRPLEKLFF
TRBJ1-4,TRBV2,CASKMGWANEKLFF
TRBJ1-2,TRBV2,CASNRHYGYTF
TRBJ1-2,TRBV5-4,CASSLSQGGSYGYTF
TRBJ2-1,TRBV30,CAWSARGSGVGYEQFF
TRBJ2-1,TRBV7-9,CASSPWVGVVNEQFF
TRBJ1-2,TRBV6-1,CASSEADRNYGYTF
TRBJ2-3,TRBV12-5,CASGLVTGGADTQYF
TRBJ1-2,TRBV18,CASSPWGAGEDGYTF
TRBJ2-1,TRBV7-2,CASSLEGFDEQFF
TRBJ1-5,TRBV19,CASTGTTGGKIQPQHF
TRBJ2-5,TRBV6-1,CASSEGLVISETQYF
TRBJ1-1,TRBV25-1,CASSVGGGTEAFF
TRBJ1-3,TRBV30,CAWSVLRGNTIYF
TRBJ1-2,TRBV25-1,CASSREGMVGYTF
TRBJ2-3,TRBV5-8,CASSLGRSTQYF
TRBJ2-3,TRBV6-4,CASSGESTDTQYF
TRBJ2-2,TRBV29-1,CSVASNTGELFF
TRBJ1-5,TRBV10-1,CASRADREENQPQHF
TRBJ1-6,TRBV5-1,CASSPRGVNSPLHF
TRBJ2-5,TRBV6-6,CATGGRGQETQYF
TRBJ2-5,TRBV7-2,CASRLTGGDQETQYF
TRBJ1-2,TRBV5-3,CARSLFPGQGTYGYTF
TRBJ1-2,TRBV2,CASSEEGNGYTF
TRBJ1-1,TRBV6-5,CASSYSTNAEAFF
TRBJ1-1,TRBV5-1,CASSLEGERTNTEAFF
TRBJ2-1,TRBV28,CASSYNEQFF
TRBJ2-2,TRBV6-5,CASSVTGGRTGELFF
TRBJ2-5,TRBV6-5,CASSRQLQETQYF
TRBJ2-3,TRBV4-1,CASSQDRRSTDTQYF
TRBJ2-5,TRBV4-1,CASSQGASGAQETQYF
TRBJ2-7,TRBV9,CASSVDGVHEQYF
TRBJ2-1,TRBV19,CASSITSGGWNEQFF
TRBJ1-5,TRBV10-3,CAISLGGNQPQHF
TRBJ1-1,TRBV7-6,CASSFGEIAFF
TRBJ2-5,TRBV28,CASSSFNAGTGIPQETQYF
TRBJ1-4,TRBV4-1,CASSQDIYRVGEKLFF
TRBJ2-2,TRBV5-1,CASREARTNTGELFF
TRBJ1-2,TRBV6-1,CASRYGGQFYGYTF
TRBJ1-1,TRBV9,CASSVQGVGTEAFF
TRBJ1-1,TRBV2,CASSEEGSGETEAFF
TRBJ1-1,TRBV9,CASSEQQGAYTEAFF
TRBJ1-2,TRBV28,CASAAGSNYGHTF
TRBJ1-1,TRBV30,CALRREPTRRTEAFF
TRBJ1-4,TRBV13,CASSLGRGGLFF
TRBJ2-3,TRBV11-2,CASTGVRGWYADTQYF